This T cell receptor (beta chain) was found in a study of response to subunit inactivated influenza vaccine. Each CDR3 protein gets one entry after TCRdb re-called the RT-PCR reads with MiXCR. The sample records 710,000 or so distinct CDR3 sequences, around a sixth being singletons. This clonotype was counted a single time. Its antigen remains unknown. Only one base separates this from a far larger clonotype, so it likely reflects a read error. The CDR3 is 15 residues long. Germline V gives CDR1 MNHEY, CDR2 SMNVEV (reference sequence). V gave up 7 bases and J gave up 4 bases; unmatched junction bases: 5. Study results and caveats: Authors suggested few new T cells are recruited by each seasonal influenza vaccination.

Sequenced here: PBMCs from blood, sampled 11 to 12 days after vaccination. V gene TRBV27 combines with J gene TRBJ2-1; 12 nucleotides line up with TRBD2. The receptor was derived from a man aged 45-65 years who received an inactivated influenza vaccine. This CDR3 is CASNPGTSGYNEQFF. In DNA form, the CDR3 reads TGTGCCAGCAACCCCGGGACTAGCGGGTACAATGAGCAGTTCTTC.